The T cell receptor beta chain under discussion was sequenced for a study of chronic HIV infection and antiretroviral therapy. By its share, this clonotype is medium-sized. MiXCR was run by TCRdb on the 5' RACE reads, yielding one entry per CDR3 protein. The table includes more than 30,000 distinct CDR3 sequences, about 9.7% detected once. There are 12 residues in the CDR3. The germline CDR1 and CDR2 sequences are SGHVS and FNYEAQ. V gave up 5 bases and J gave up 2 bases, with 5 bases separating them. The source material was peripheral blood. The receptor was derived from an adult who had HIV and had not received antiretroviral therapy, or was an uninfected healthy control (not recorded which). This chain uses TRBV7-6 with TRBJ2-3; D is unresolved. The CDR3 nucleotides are TGTGCCAGCAGCCCTCACACAGATACGCAGTATTTT. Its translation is CASSPHTDTQYF.